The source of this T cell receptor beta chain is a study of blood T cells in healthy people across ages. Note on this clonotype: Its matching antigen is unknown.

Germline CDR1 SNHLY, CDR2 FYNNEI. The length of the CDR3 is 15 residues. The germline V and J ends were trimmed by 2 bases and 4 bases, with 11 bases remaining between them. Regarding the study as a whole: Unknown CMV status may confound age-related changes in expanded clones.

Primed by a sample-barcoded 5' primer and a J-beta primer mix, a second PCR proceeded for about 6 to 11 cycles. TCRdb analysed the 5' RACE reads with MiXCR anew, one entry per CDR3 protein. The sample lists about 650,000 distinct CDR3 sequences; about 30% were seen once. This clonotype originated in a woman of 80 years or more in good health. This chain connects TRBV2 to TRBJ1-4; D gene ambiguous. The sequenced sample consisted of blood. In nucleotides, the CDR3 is TGTGCCAGCAGTGAATTGGTAGGGATTAATGAAAAACTGTTTTTT. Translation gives CASSELVGINEKLFF.